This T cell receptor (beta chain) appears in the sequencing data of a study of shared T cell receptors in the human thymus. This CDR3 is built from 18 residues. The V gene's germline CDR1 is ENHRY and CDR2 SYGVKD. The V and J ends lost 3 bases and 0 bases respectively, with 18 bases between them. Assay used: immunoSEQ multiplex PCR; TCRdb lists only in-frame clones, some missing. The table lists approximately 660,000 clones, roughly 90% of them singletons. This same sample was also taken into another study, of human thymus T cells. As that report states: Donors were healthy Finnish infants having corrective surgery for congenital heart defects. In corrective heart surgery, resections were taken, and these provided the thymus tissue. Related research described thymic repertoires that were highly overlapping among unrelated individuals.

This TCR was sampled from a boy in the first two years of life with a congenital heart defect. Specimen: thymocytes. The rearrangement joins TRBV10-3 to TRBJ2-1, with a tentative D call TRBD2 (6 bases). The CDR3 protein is CAISDSPISGSSYNEQFF. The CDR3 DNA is TGTGCCATCAGTGATTCCCCAATTAGCGGAAGCTCCTACAATGAGCAGTTCTTC.